This T cell receptor (beta chain) is from a study of blood T cell repertoires in COVID-19. Background on the study: Both acute and convalescent COVID-19 samples were obtained from the United States, Italy and Spain. Nucleic acid was either cDNA or gDNA, and it came from T cells, B-cell-depleted T cells, or PBMCs.

V lost 5 bases, J lost 2 bases, and 9 bases stayed unmatched. Germline V gene sequence: CDR1 MNHEY, CDR2 SMNVEV (reference sequence). The CDR3 has 17 amino acids. The authors' processing: Amplified reference gene primers provided the basis for estimating nucleated cell counts. Sequencing used immunoSEQ multiplex PCR; TCRdb keeps in-frame clones, though not all of them. D and trimming come from the DNA, and the V and J calls and clone size come from that table. The top ten hold around 0.53% of the sample, which has about 170,000 clones, approximately 91% seen once. This chain connects TRBV27 to TRBJ2-2; 9 nucleotides line up with TRBD1. Sequencing input: peripheral blood. The clonotype originates from a man aged 45-60 years with acute or convalescent COVID-19. The CDR3 bases are TGTGCCAGCAGTCCAGGTCGGGGACAGGGAAACACCGGGGAGCTGTTTTTT. Its protein is CASSPGRGQGNTGELFF.